The 6 T cell receptor beta chains below come from one sample, sequenced in a study of shared clonotypes between healthy human individuals. Only CD45RO-negative cells positively selected for CCR7 counted as naive CD8 cells, so terminally differentiated effector memory CD45RA+ cells were excluded. Repertoires were generated with immunoSEQ multiplex PCR, while TCRdb's copy carries only in-frame clones and drops some. The sample records 1.5 million to 2.5 million clones, approximately 94% being singletons. Sequencing input: naive CD8+ T cells sorted from blood. The receptors come from a man between 18 and 29 years old in good health.

The chain combines TRBV11-2 with TRBJ2-2, with 10 bases lining up with TRBD2. The CDR3 sequence is 15 residues long. V lost 4 bases, J lost 3 bases, and 2 bases stayed unmatched. The V gene's germline CDR1 is SGHAT and CDR2 FQNNGV. Written as DNA, the CDR3 is TGTGCCAGCAGCTGGAGCGGGGGGGACACCGGGGAGCTGTTTTTT. It yields the protein CASSWSGGDTGELFF.

The J gene is TRBJ2-1, the V gene TRBV28; the D gene is possibly TRBD1 (6 bases). CDR1 MDHEN and CDR2 SYDVKM come from the germline V gene. The CDR3 is made up of 14 amino acids. V was trimmed by 7 bases and J by 4 bases, leaving 14 bases between them. In nucleotides, the CDR3 is TGTGCCAGCACCGCCGGGACACCGTACAATGAGCAGTTCTTC. The encoded protein is CASTAGTPYNEQFF.

V usage is TRBV27 and J usage is TRBJ1-1; D might be TRBD1 (5 bases). Deletions cut 5 bases from V and 1 base from J, with 17 bases between. The CDR3 totals 16 residues. Per germline, CDR1 MNHEY and CDR2 SMNVEV (reference sequence). The CDR3, as DNA: TGTGCCAGCAGTCAGGGCCCAGCGTATCCGAACACTGAAGCTTTCTTT. Its translation: CASSQGPAYPNTEAFF.

The J gene is TRBJ1-2, the V gene TRBV7-9; no clear D. CDR1 and CDR2 (germline): SEHNR, FQNEAQ (reference sequence). V lost 1 base to trimming and J lost 2 bases, with 8 bases between them. The CDR3 runs 14 residues. The CDR3 sequence: CASSLVGRNYGYTF. The DNA for the CDR3 is TGTGCCAGCAGCTTAGTGGGCCGGAACTATGGCTACACCTTC. The complete variable domain, with remaining parts taken from reference TRBV7-9 and TRBJ1-2, reads DTGVSQNPRHKITKRGQNVTFRCDPISEHNRLYWYRQTLGQGPEFLTYFQNEAQLEKSRLLSDRFSAERPKGSFSTLEIQRTEQGDSAMYLCASSLVGRNYGYTFGSGTRLTVV.

The J gene is TRBJ1-1, the V gene TRBV29-1; possibly TRBD1 for D (5 bases). V was shortened by 5 bases and J by 7 bases, with 11 bases between the two germline ends. Germline V gene sequence: CDR1 SQVTM, CDR2 ANQGSEA. This CDR3 has 11 residues. In DNA, the CDR3 is TGCAGCGTTTTCCGGGGCGATGAAGCTTTCTTT. Translated: CSVFRGDEAFF.

The chain combines TRBV29-1 with TRBJ1-3; no reliable D call. Per germline, CDR1 SQVTM and CDR2 ANQGSEA. CDR3 length: 12 amino acids. V was cut by 6 bases and J by 4 bases, with 10 bases left in between. The CDR3 loop reads CSVRTGGNTIYF. CDR3 bases: TGCAGCGTACGCACGGGGGGAAACACCATATATTTT.